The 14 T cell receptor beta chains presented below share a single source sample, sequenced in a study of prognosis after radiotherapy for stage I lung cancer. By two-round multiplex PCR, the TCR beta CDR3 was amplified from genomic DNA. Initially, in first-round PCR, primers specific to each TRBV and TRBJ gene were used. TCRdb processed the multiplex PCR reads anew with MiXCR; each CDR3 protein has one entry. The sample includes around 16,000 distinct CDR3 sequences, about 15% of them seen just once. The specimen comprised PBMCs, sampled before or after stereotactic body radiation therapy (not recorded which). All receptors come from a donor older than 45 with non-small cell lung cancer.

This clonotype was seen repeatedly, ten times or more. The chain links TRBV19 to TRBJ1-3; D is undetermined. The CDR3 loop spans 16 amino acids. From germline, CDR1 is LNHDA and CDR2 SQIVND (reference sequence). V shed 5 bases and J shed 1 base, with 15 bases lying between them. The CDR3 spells CASSPFIGGSGNTIYF. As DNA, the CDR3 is TGTGCCAGTAGTCCCTTTATCGGCGGGTCTGGAAACACCATATATTTT.

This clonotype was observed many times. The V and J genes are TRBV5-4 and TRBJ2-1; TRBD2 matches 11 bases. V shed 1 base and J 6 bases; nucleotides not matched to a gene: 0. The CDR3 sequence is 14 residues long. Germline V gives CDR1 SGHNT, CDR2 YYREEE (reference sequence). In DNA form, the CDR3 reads TGTGCCAGCAGCTTGACTAGCGGGAGCAATGAGCAGTTCTTC. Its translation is CASSLTSGSNEQFF.

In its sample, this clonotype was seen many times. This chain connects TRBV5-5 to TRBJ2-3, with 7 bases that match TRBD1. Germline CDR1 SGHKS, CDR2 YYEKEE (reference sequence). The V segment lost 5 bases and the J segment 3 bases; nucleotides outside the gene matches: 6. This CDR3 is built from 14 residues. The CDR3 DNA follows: TGTGCCAGCAGAAGGGACAGCACTACAGATACGCAGTATTTT. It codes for CASRRDSTTDTQYF.

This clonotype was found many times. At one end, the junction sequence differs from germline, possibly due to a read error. The CDR3 bases are TGTGCCAGCAGTTACTCTAGCGGCCCTACCTACGAGCAGTACTTC. Translating it yields CASSYSSGPTYEQYF. J is TRBJ2-7 and V is TRBV6-4, with 7 bases aligning to TRBD2. Germline values: CDR1 MRHNA, CDR2 SNTAGT. The CDR3 runs to 15 residues.

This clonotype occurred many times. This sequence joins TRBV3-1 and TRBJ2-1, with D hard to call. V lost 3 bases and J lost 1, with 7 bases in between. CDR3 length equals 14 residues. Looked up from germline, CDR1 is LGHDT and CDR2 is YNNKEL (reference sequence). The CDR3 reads CASSHSSSYNEQFF. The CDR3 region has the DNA TGTGCCAGCAGCCACTCTAGTTCCTACAATGAGCAGTTCTTC.

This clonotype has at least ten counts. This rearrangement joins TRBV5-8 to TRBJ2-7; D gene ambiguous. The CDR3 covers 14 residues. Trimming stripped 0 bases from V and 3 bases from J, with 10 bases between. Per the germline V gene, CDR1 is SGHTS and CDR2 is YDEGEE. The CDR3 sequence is CASSLVVDNYEQYF. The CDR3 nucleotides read TGTGCCAGCAGCTTGGTAGTCGACAACTACGAGCAGTACTTC.

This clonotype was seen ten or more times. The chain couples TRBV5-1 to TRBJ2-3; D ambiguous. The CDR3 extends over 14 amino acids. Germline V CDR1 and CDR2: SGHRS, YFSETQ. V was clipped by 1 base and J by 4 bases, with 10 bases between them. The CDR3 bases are TGCGCCAGCAGCTTGTCAAGCACTCCAGATACGCAGTATTTT. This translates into CASSLSSTPDTQYF.

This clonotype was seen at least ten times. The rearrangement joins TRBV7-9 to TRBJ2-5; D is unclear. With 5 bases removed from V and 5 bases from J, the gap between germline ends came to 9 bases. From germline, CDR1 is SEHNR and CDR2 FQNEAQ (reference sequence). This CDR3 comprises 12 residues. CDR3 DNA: TGTGCCAGCAGCCCATTGACGGAGACCCAGTACTTC. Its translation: CASSPLTETQYF.

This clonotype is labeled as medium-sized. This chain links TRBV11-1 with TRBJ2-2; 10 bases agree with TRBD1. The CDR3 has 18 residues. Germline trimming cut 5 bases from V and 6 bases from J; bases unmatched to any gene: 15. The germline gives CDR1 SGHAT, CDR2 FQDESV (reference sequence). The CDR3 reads CASSRPGTGAQRPGELFF. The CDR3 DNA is TGTGCCAGCAGCCGTCCCGGGACAGGGGCGCAAAGGCCCGGGGAGCTGTTTTTT.

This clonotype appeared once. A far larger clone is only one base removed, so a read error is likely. The CDR3 loop reads CASSWDSTTYEQYF. In DNA, the CDR3 is TGTGCCAGCAGCTGGGACAGCACCACCTACGAGCAGTACTTC. The chain is built from TRBV7-2 and TRBJ2-5; 7 positions match TRBD1. The DNA end favors TRBJ2-7, so the J call may be wrong. The CDR3 length is 14 residues. Germline loops: CDR1 SGHTA, CDR2 FQGNSA.

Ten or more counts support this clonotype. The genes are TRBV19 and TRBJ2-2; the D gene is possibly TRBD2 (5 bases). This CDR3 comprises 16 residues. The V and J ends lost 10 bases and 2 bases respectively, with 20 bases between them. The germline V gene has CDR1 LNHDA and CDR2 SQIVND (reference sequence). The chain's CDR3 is CATGRSRTLNTGELFF. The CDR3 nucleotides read TGTGCCACGGGAAGGTCGAGGACCCTTAACACCGGGGAGCTGTTTTTT.

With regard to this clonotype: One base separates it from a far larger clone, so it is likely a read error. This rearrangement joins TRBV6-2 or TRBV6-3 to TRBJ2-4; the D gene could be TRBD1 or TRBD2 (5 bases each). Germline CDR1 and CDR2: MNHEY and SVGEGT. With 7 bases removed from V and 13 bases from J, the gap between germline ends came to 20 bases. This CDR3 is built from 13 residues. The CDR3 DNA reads TGTGCCAGCAAGCCGGACCCGAGGGGTGAGCAGTACTTC. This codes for CASKPDPRGEQYF.

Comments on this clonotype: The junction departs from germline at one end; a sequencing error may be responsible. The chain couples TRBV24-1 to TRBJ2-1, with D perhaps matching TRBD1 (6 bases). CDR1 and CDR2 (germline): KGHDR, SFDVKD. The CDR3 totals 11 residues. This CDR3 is CATSVGDNEQF. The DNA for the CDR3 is TGTGCCACCAGTGTTGGGGACAATGAGCAGTTC.

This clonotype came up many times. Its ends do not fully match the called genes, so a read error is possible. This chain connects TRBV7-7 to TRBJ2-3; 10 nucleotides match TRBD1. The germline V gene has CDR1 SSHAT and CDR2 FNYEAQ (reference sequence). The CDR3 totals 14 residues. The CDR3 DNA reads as TGTGCTAGCAGCTCGACAGGGGGCGAAGATACGCAGTATTTT. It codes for CASSSTGGEDTQYF.